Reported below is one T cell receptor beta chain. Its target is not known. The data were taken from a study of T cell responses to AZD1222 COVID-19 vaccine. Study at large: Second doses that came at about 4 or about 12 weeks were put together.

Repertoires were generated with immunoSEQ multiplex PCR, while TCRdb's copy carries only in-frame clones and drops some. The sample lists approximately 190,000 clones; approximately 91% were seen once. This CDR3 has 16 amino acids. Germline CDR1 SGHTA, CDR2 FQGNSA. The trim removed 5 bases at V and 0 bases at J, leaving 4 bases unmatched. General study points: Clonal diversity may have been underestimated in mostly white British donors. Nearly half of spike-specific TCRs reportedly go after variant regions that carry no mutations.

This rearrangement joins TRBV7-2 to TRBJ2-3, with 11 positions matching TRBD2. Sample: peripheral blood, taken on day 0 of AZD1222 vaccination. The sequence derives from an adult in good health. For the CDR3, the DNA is TGTGCCAGCAGCGAGGGACTAGCGGCGAGCACAGATACGCAGTATTTT. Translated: CASSEGLAASTDTQYF.